Sequencing of this TCR beta chain was carried out in a study of T cell repertoires in cytomegalovirus infection. Across the whole study: Used in the study were CMV epitopes, some recently identified and HLA-C-restricted, others well-studied and HLA-B-restricted. Study results and limitations: HLA-C-restricted CMV-specific TCR beta clonotypes were dominant in the ex vivo response.

Per the germline V gene, CDR1 is SGHTA and CDR2 is FQGNSA. Unmatched junction bases numbered 11, after V lost 6 bases and J lost 1 base. The CDR3 consists of 17 residues. TCRdb processed the reads anew with MiXCR; each CDR3 protein has one entry. The data contain 650,000 to 900,000 distinct CDR3 sequences, approximately 29% of them seen just once; the ten biggest clones take up under 15%. Concerning this clonotype itself: The antigen remains unidentified.

The rearrangement joins TRBV7-2 to TRBJ2-5, with 10 nucleotides matching TRBD1. Sequences were derived from cultured CD8+ T cells from PBMCs, sampled from culture after CMV antigen stimulation. This receptor was obtained from a human donor in good health (CMV status not recorded). Some clones in this sample may be carry-over from other donors' samples. CDR3 amino acids: CASSLNGGTGAQETQYF. DNA of the CDR3: TGTGCCAGCAGTTTAAATGGGGGGACAGGGGCCCAAGAGACCCAGTACTTC.